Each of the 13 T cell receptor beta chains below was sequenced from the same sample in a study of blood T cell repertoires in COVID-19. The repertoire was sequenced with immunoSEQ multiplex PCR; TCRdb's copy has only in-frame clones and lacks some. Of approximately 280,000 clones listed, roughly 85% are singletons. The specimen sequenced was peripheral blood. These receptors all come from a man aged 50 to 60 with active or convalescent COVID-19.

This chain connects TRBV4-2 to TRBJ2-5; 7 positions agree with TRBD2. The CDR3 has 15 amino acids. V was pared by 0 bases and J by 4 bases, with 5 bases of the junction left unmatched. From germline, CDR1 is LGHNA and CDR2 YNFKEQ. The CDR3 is CASSQELALAETQYF. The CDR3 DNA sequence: TGTGCCAGCAGCCAAGAACTAGCGTTAGCAGAGACCCAGTACTTC.

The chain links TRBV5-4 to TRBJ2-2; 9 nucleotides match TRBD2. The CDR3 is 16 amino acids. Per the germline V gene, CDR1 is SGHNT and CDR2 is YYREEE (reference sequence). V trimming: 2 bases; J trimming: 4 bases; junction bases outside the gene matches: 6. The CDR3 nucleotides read TGTGCCAGCAGCTTCTTAGCGGGAGTGTCCACCGGGGAGCTGTTTTTT. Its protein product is CASSFLAGVSTGELFF.

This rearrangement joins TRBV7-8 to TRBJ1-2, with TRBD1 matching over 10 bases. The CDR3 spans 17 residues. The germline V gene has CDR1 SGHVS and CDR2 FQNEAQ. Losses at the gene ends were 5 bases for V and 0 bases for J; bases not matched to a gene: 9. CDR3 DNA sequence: TGTGCCAGCAGCCACGGGACAGGGGACGTAGCTAACTATGGCTACACCTTC. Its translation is CASSHGTGDVANYGYTF.

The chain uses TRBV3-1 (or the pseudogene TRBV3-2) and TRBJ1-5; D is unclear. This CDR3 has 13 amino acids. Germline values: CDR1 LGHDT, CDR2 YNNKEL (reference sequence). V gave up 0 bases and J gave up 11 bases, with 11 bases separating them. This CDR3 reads CASSQDKAGSQHF. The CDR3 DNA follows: TGTGCCAGCAGCCAAGACAAAGCCGGGTCCCAGCATTTT.

The CDR3 spells CASSQAGGTNEKLFF. CDR3 DNA sequence: TGCGCCAGCAGCCAAGCGGGTGGAACTAATGAAAAACTGTTTTTT. The chain carries TRBV4-1 and TRBJ1-4; no firm D call. Germline V CDR1 and CDR2: MGHRA, YSYEKL. There are 15 residues in the CDR3. Trimming pared 1 base from V and 1 base from J, leaving 7 bases between.

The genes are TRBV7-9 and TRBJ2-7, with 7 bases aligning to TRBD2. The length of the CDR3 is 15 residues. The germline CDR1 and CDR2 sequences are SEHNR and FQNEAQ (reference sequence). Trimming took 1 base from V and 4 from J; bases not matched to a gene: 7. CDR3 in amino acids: CASSLDTAGWYEQYF. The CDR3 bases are TGTGCCAGCAGCTTAGATACAGCGGGATGGTACGAGCAGTACTTC.

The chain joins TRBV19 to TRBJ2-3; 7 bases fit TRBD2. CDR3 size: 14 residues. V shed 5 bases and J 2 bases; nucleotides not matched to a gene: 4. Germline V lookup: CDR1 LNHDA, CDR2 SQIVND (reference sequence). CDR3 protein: CASSLGTTTDTQYF. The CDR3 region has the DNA TGTGCCAGTAGTTTGGGGACTACCACAGATACGCAGTATTTT. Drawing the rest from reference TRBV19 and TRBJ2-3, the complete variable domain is DGGITQSPKYLFRKEGQNVTLSCEQNLNHDAMYWYRQDPGQGLRLIYYSQIVNDFQKGDIAEGYSVSREKKESFPLTVTSAQKNPTAFYLCASSLGTTTDTQYFGPGTRLTVL.

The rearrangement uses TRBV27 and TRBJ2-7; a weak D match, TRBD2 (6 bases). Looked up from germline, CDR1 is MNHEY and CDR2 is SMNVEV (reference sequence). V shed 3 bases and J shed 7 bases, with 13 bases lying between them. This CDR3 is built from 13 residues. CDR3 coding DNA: TGTGCCAGCAGTTTCCAATTCGCGGGGGAGCAGTACTTC. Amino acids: CASSFQFAGEQYF.

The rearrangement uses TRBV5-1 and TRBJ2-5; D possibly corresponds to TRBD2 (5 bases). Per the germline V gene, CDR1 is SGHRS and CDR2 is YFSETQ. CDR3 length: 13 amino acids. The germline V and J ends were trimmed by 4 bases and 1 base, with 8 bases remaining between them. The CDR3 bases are TGCGCCAGCAGCGGAGGTGGCCAAGAGACCCAGTACTTC. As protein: CASSGGGQETQYF.

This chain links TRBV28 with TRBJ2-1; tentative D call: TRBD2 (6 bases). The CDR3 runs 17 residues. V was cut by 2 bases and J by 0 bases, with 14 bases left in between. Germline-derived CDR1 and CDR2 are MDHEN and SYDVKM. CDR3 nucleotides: TGTGCCAGCAGTTTAAGTGGCCGGACTATCTCCTACAATGAGCAGTTCTTC. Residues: CASSLSGRTISYNEQFF.

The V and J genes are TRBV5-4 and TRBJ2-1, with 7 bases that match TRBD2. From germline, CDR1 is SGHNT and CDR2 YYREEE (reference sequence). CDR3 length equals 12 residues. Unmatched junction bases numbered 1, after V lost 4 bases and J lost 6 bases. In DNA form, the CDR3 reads TGTGCCAGCAGCGGGAGGGTCAATGAGCAGTTCTTC. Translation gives CASSGRVNEQFF.

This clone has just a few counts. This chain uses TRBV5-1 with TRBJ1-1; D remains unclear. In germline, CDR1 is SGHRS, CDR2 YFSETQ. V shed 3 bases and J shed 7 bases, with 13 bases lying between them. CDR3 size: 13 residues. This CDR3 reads CASSSANRGEAFF. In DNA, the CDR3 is TGCGCCAGCAGCTCTGCTAACCGGGGTGAAGCTTTCTTT.

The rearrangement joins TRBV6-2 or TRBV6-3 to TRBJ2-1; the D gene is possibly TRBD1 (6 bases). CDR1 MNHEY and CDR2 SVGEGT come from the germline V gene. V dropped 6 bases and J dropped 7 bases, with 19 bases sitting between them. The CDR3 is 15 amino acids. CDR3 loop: CASSWAPTRGNEQFF. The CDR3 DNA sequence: TGTGCCAGCAGCTGGGCCCCTACAAGGGGGAATGAGCAGTTCTTC.